A single T cell receptor beta chain is shown here with its context. The target antigen is unknown. A process of 5'RACE template switching, which added a universal primer site and UMIs, was used to make TCR cDNA. TCRdb reprocessed the 5' RACE reads via MiXCR and lists one record per CDR3 protein. Here the sample spans approximately 450,000 distinct CDR3 sequences, 18% being singletons. The sample comes from a study of T cells after yellow fever vaccination. Study-level findings and limits: Although most clonotypes did not, a small share appeared in both CD4 and CD8 compartments.

Trimming stripped 1 base from V and 6 bases from J, with 8 bases between. The germline CDR1 and CDR2 sequences are SGHTA and FQGNSA. The CDR3 is made up of 13 amino acids. This sequence originates from a man between 18 and 29 years old who received the YFV17D yellow fever vaccine. The chain carries TRBV7-2 and TRBJ2-3; D call uncertain. The sample was PBMCs, taken before the yellow fever booster vaccination. The CDR3 DNA follows: TGTGCCAGCAGCTTAGGCTTAGTTGATACGCAGTATTTT. This translates into CASSLGLVDTQYF.